This paragraph covers one T cell receptor beta chain sequence. Its antigen is still unknown. A single record per CDR3 protein comes from TCRdb applying MiXCR to the reads. Among about half a million distinct CDR3 sequences listed, roughly 46% were seen once. Germline V CDR1 and CDR2: SNHLY, FYNNEI. The CDR3 is made up of 16 amino acids. Unmatched junction bases numbered 9, after V lost 6 bases and J lost 6 bases. This specimen belongs to a study of T cell repertoires in cytomegalovirus infection. For the study at large: Epitope selection comprised recently identified HLA-C-restricted CMV epitopes and well-studied HLA-B-restricted CMV epitopes.

Findings and limits, study-wide: CMV-specific HLA-C-restricted TCR beta clonotypes dominated the ex vivo response.

This chain connects TRBV2 to TRBJ2-1; 12 bases align to TRBD2. The clonotype was recovered from a human donor in good health (CMV status not recorded). Some clones in this sample may be carry-over from other donors' samples. Material: cultured PBMCs, obtained from culture after CMV antigen stimulation. The CDR3 loop reads CASRSRLAGVGNEQFF. In DNA, the CDR3 is TGTGCCAGCAGGTCAAGACTAGCGGGAGTTGGCAATGAGCAGTTCTTC.